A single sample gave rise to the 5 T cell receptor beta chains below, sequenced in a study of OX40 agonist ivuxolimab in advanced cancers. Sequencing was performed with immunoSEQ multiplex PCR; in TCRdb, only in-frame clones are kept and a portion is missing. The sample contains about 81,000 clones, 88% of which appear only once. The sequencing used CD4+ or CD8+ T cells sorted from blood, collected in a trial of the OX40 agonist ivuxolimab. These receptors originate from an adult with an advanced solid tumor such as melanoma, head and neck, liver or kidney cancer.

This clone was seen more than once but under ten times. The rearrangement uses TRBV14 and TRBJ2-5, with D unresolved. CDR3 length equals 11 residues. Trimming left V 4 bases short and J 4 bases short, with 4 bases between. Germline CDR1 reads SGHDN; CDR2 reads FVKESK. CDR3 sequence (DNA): TGTGCCAGCAGCCCCCGAGAGACCCAGTACTTC. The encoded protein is CASSPRETQYF.

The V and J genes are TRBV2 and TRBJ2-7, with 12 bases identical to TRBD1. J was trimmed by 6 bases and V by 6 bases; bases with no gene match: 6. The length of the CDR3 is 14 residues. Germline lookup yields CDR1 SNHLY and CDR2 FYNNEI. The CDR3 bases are TGTGCCAGCAGCGCCGGGACAGGGGGCTCCGAGCAGTACTTC. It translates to CASSAGTGGSEQYF.

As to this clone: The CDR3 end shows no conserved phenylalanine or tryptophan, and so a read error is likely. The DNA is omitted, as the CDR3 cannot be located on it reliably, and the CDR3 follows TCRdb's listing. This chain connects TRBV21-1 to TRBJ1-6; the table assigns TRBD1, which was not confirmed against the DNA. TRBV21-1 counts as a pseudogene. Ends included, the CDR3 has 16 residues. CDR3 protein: CASRQGSQSYNSPLHL.

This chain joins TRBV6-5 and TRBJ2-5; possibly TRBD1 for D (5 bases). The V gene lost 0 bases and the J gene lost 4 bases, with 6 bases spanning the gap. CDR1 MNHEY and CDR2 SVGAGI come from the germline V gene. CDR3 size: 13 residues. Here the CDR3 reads CASSYSGRETQYF. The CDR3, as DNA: TGTGCCAGCAGTTACTCGGGGCGAGAGACCCAGTACTTC.

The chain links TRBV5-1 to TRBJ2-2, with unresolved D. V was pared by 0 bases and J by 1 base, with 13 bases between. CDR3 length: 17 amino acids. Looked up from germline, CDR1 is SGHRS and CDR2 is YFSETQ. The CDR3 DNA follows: TGCGCCAGCAGCTTGGCTTTGTCAACCGGGAACACCGGGGAGCTGTTTTTT. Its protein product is CASSLALSTGNTGELFF.